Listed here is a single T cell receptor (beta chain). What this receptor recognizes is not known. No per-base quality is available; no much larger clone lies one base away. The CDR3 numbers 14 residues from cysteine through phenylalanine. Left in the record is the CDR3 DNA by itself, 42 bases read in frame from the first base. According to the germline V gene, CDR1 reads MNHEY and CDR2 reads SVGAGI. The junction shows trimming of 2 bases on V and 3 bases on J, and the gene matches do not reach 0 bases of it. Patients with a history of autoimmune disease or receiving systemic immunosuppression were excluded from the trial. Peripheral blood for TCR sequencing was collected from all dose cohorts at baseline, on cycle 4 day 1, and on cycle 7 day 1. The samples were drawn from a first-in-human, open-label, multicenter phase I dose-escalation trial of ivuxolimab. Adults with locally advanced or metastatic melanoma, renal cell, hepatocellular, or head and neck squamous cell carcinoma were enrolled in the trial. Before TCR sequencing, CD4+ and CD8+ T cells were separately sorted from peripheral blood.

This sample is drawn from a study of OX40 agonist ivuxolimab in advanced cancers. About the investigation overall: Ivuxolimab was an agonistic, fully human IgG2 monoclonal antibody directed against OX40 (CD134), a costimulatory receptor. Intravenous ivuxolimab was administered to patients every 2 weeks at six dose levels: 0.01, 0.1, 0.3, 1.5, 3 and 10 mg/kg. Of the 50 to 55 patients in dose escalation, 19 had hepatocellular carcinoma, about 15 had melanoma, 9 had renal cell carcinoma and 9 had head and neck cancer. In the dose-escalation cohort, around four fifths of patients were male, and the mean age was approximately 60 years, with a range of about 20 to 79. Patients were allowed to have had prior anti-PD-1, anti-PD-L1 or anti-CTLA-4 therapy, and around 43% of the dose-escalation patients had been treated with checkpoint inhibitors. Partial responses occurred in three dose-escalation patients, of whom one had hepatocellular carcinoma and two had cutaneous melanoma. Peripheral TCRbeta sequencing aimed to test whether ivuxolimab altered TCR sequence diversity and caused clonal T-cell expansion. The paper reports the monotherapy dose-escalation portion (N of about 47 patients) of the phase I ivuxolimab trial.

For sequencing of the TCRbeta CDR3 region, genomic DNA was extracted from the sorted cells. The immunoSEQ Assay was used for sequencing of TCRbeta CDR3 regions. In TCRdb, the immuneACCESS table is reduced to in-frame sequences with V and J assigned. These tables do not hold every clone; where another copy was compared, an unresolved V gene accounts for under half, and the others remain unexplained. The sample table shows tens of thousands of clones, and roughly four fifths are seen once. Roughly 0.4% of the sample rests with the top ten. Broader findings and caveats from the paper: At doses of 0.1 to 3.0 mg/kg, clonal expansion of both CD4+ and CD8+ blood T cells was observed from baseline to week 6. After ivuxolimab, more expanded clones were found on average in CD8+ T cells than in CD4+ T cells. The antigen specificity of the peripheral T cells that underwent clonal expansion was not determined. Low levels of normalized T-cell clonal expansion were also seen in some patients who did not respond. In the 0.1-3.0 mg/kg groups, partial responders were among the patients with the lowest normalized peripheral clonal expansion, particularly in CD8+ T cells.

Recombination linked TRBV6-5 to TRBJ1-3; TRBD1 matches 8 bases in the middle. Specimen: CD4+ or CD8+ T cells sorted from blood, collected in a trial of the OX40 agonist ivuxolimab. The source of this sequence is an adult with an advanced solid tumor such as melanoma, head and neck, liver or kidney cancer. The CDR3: CASSYGTGGNTIYF. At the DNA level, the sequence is TGTGCCAGCAGTTACGGGACAGGTGGAAACACCATATATTTT.